Presented here are 19 T cell receptor beta chains from one specimen sequenced in a study of shared clonotypes between healthy human individuals. Here immunoSEQ multiplex PCR was the method, and the copy in TCRdb shows in-frame clones only, minus some. In the table there are about 480,000 clones, 79% of which are singletons. The sequenced sample consisted of PBMCs. These receptors were obtained from a woman aged 40 to 55 in good health. Some clones in this sample may be carry-over from other donors' samples.

This chain links TRBV6-1 with TRBJ2-3, with TRBD1 identical over 11 bases. This CDR3 has 16 residues. The germline V gene encodes CDR1 MNHNS and CDR2 SASEGT. J gave up 3 bases and V 2 bases, and 4 bases lay outside the gene matches. The CDR3 DNA is TGTGCCAGCAGTGAATGGGGGACAGGGGGTACAGATACGCAGTATTTT. Protein product: CASSEWGTGGTDTQYF.

This clone was seen a single time. The V and J genes are TRBV27 and TRBJ1-6, with D perhaps TRBD1 (6 bases). The CDR3 runs to 17 residues. Germline-derived CDR1 and CDR2 are MNHEY and SMNVEV (reference sequence). V lost 0 bases and J 3 bases, leaving 12 bases between the germline ends. The CDR3 nucleotides read TGTGCCAGCAGTTTATCGAGACAGGTCAGCTATAATTCACCCCTCCACTTT. Amino acid sequence: CASSLSRQVSYNSPLHF.

This clone appeared a single time. This chain links TRBV23-1 with TRBJ2-2; 9 positions agree with TRBD1. TRBV23-1 is an ORF for which the function is uncertain. V was pared by 1 base and J by 0 bases, with 0 bases of the junction left unmatched. The length of the CDR3 is 16 residues. The CDR3, as DNA: TGCGCCAGCAGTCAATGGACAGGGGCGAACACCGGGGAGCTGTTTTTT. This translates into CASSQWTGANTGELFF.

This clone appeared a single time. V usage is TRBV6-5 and J usage is TRBJ1-4; D is unclear. V was trimmed by 7 bases and J by 5 bases, leaving 11 bases between them. CDR1 and CDR2 (germline): MNHEY, SVGAGI. There are 13 residues in the CDR3. The CDR3 protein is CASTSTRNEKLFF. In DNA, the CDR3 is TGTGCCAGCACCTCTACAAGGAATGAAAAACTGTTTTTT.

The rearrangement joins TRBV7-2 to TRBJ2-5; the match to TRBD2 covers 12 bases. Trimming took 6 bases from V and 4 from J; bases not matched to a gene: 9. This CDR3 is built from 16 residues. Germline CDR1 SGHTA, CDR2 FQGNSA. In DNA, the CDR3 is TGTGCCAGCAGGTCTAGCGGGAGGGGTGCAGGAGAGACCCAGTACTTC. Its translation is CASRSSGRGAGETQYF.

This clone was detected a few times. This sequence joins TRBV4-2 and TRBJ2-4; 9 nucleotides match TRBD2. There are 18 residues in the CDR3. Germline CDR1 and CDR2: LGHNA and YNFKEQ. Trimming took 1 base from V and 0 from J; bases not matched to a gene: 7. CDR3 amino acids: CASSQGLAGALAKNIQYF. DNA for the CDR3: TGTGCCAGCAGCCAAGGGTTAGCGGGGGCCCTAGCCAAAAACATTCAGTACTTC.

The rearrangement joins TRBV5-5 to TRBJ2-7, with D possibly called TRBD1 or TRBD2 (5 bases each). Germline-derived CDR1 and CDR2 are SGHKS and YYEKEE (reference sequence). There are 14 residues in the CDR3. Trimming stripped 2 bases from V and 7 bases from J, with 16 bases between. The CDR3 DNA reads TGTGCCAGCAGCTTTAGGGGTCGGCGGGTAGAGCAGTACTTC. Amino acids: CASSFRGRRVEQYF.

This chain connects TRBV11-3 to TRBJ1-4; D gene ambiguous. The V and J ends lost 5 bases and 5 bases respectively, with 18 bases between them. Germline V gene data show CDR1 as SGHNT and CDR2 as YENEEA. The CDR3 runs to 16 residues. The CDR3 loop is CASSPSGREGNEKLFF. CDR3 bases: TGTGCCAGCAGCCCCTCGGGGAGGGAGGGAAATGAAAAACTGTTTTTT.

The chain links TRBV27 to TRBJ2-3; D possibly corresponds to TRBD1 (6 bases). The CDR3 runs 14 residues. Trimming took off 6 bases at V and 2 bases at J, with 12 bases between the two ends. The germline V gene encodes CDR1 MNHEY and CDR2 SMNVEV (reference sequence). CDR3 in amino acids: CASRIEGDTDTQYF. CDR3 nucleotide sequence: TGTGCCAGCAGAATTGAGGGGGACACAGATACGCAGTATTTT.

This clone occurred a few times. The rearrangement links TRBV6-5 to TRBJ1-2; no firm D call. The CDR3 consists of 13 residues. V gave up 1 base and J gave up 8 bases, with 11 bases separating them. CDR1 MNHEY and CDR2 SVGAGI come from the germline V gene. The chain's CDR3 is CASSYFDYPGYTF. CDR3 sequence (DNA): TGTGCCAGCAGTTACTTCGACTACCCCGGCTACACCTTC.

The chain carries TRBV10-1 and TRBJ2-5; tentative D call: TRBD1 (5 bases). The length of the CDR3 is 15 residues. The germline V gene has CDR1 WNHNN and CDR2 SYGVQD (reference sequence). With 4 bases removed from V and 5 bases from J, the gap between germline ends came to 17 bases. This CDR3 is CASSVSAGSLETQYF. The CDR3 region has the DNA TGCGCCAGCAGTGTTTCGGCAGGGTCGTTGGAGACCCAGTACTTC.

The rearrangement joins TRBV30 to TRBJ1-5; maybe TRBD1 (6 bases). The germline V and J ends were trimmed by 3 bases and 7 bases, with 16 bases remaining between them. The CDR3 has 14 amino acids. Per the germline V gene, CDR1 is GTSNPN and CDR2 is SVGIG (reference sequence). CDR3 region: CAWSGTIRGQPQHF. The CDR3 nucleotides read TGTGCCTGGAGCGGGACAATCCGGGGCCAGCCCCAGCATTTT.

The gene calls are TRBV11-3 and TRBJ2-1; D is uncertain. V lost 0 bases and J lost 4, with 7 bases in between. The CDR3 is 14 amino acids. CDR1 is SGHNT and CDR2 is YENEEA in the germline V gene. The CDR3 DNA is TGTGCCAGCAGCTTAGAGTCTAGGTACAATGAGCAGTTCTTC. Translating it yields CASSLESRYNEQFF.

The V gene is TRBV5-1, the J gene TRBJ2-7; possible D gene TRBD2, 6 bases. Trimming left V 4 bases short and J 0 bases short, with 14 bases between. The CDR3 has 15 residues. Germline V gene data show CDR1 as SGHRS and CDR2 as YFSETQ. DNA for the CDR3: TGCGCCAGCAGCGATGGCGGGATGAGCTCCTACGAGCAGTACTTC. Translating gives CASSDGGMSSYEQYF. Based on the CDR3 plus reference TRBV5-1 and TRBJ2-7, the full variable domain is KAGVTQTPRYLIKTRGQQVTLSCSPISGHRSVSWYQQTPGQGLQFLFEYFSETQRNKGNFPGRFSGRQFSNSRSEMNVSTLELGDSALYLCASSDGGMSSYEQYFGPGTRLTVT.

This clone was seen once. This rearrangement joins TRBV11-2 to TRBJ2-3; 7 nucleotides align to TRBD2. Trimming removed 5 bases from V and 2 bases from J; junction bases left unmatched: 13. Germline V lookup: CDR1 SGHAT, CDR2 FQNNGV. The CDR3 contains 17 residues. The CDR3 bases are TGTGCCAGCAGCATACTAAAAAGCGGGAACCACACAGATACGCAGTATTTT. Protein product: CASSILKSGNHTDTQYF.

This sequence joins TRBV28 and TRBJ1-2; possibly TRBD1 for D (6 bases). Germline V CDR1 and CDR2: MDHEN, SYDVKM. V gave up 3 bases and J gave up 6 bases, with 14 bases separating them. This CDR3 comprises 14 residues. For the CDR3, the DNA is TGTGCCAGCAGTTTCGACAGGCCCTATGATGGCTACACCTTC. It codes for CASSFDRPYDGYTF.

The chain employs TRBV6-5 and TRBJ2-1; 10 bases fit TRBD1. CDR3 length: 15 residues. Unmatched junction bases numbered 5, after V lost 4 bases and J lost 5 bases. Germline V gene sequence: CDR1 MNHEY, CDR2 SVGAGI. CDR3 loop: CASSFGTGANNEQFF. Here the CDR3 DNA reads TGTGCCAGCAGTTTCGGGACAGGGGCGAACAATGAGCAGTTCTTC.

The chain links TRBV6-5 to TRBJ2-7; 11 bases match TRBD2. The V and J ends lost 5 bases and 3 bases, in that order; junction bases with no gene match: 3. CDR3 length equals 14 residues. Germline CDR1 and CDR2: MNHEY and SVGAGI. The CDR3 DNA sequence: TGTGCCAGCAGTCCTAGCGGGAGGAGCTACGAGCAGTACTTC. As protein: CASSPSGRSYEQYF.

This clone was observed a single time. The chain carries TRBV6-1 and TRBJ2-5, with 12 bases identical to TRBD2. The CDR3 has 15 residues. CDR1 and CDR2 (germline): MNHNS, SASEGT. V shed 6 bases, J shed 2 bases, and the junction held 4 bases outside the gene matches. For the CDR3, the DNA is TGTGCCAGCAGCCTAGCGGGAGGGATTCAAGAGACCCAGTACTTC. This sequence encodes CASSLAGGIQETQYF.